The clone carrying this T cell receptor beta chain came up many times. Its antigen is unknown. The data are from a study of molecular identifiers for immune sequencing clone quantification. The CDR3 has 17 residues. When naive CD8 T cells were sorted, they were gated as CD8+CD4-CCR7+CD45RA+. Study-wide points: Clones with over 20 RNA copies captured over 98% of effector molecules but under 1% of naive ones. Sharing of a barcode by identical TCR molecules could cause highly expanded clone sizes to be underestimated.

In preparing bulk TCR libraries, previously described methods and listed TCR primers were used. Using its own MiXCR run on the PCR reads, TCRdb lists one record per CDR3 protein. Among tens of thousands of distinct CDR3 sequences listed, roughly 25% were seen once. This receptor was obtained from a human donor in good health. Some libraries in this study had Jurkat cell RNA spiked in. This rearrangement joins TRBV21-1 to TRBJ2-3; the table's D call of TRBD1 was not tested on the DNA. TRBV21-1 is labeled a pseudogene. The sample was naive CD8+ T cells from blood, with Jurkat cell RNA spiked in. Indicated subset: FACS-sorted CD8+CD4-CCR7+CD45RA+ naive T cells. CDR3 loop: CASSKERGRPCTDTQYF. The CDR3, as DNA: TGTGCCAGCAGCAAAGAAAGGGGGCGACCCTGCACAGATACGCAGTATTTT.